This TCR beta chain was sequenced in a study of blood T cell repertoires in COVID-19. Germline V CDR1 and CDR2: SGHTS, YDEGEE. V lost 4 bases to trimming and J lost 2 bases, with 12 bases between them. The CDR3 has 15 amino acids. The protocol was immunoSEQ multiplex PCR, while the TCRdb copy is restricted to in-frame clones and leaves out a portion. The table lists roughly 410,000 clones, about 87% of them singletons. The sample was peripheral blood. The sequence derives from a woman aged 55 to 70 with COVID-19, enrolled during active disease. The chain combines TRBV5-8 with TRBJ1-4, with a tentative D call TRBD1 (6 bases). The CDR3 nucleotides read TGTGCCAGCAGCAAGACGAGGGGGACTAATGAAAAACTGTTTTTT. Encoded protein: CASSKTRGTNEKLFF.